This T cell receptor (beta chain) originates from a study of blood T cell repertoires in COVID-19. Background on the study: The analysed material was cDNA or gDNA that came from T cells, B-cell-depleted T cells, or PBMCs.

Enrollees, about 18 to 95 years old, lived in 24 US areas. Cohort assignment relied on participant-reported clinical history. Repertoires were generated with immunoSEQ multiplex PCR, while TCRdb's copy carries only in-frame clones and drops some. The sample records around 290,000 clones, roughly 86% being singletons. Germline CDR1 reads SGHNT; CDR2 reads YENEEA. The CDR3 has 15 amino acids. V dropped 5 bases and J dropped 2; count of bases not matched to a gene: 7. Sequenced sample: PBMCs or T cells enriched from blood (not recorded which). The rearrangement uses TRBV11-3 and TRBJ2-7; 9 bases agree with TRBD1. This clonotype was sampled from a woman aged 25-40 years who had recovered from COVID-19. The CDR3 region has the DNA TGTGCCAGCAGCCCGGGACAGGGCATGACCTACGAGCAGTACTTC. Translated, it gives CASSPGQGMTYEQYF.